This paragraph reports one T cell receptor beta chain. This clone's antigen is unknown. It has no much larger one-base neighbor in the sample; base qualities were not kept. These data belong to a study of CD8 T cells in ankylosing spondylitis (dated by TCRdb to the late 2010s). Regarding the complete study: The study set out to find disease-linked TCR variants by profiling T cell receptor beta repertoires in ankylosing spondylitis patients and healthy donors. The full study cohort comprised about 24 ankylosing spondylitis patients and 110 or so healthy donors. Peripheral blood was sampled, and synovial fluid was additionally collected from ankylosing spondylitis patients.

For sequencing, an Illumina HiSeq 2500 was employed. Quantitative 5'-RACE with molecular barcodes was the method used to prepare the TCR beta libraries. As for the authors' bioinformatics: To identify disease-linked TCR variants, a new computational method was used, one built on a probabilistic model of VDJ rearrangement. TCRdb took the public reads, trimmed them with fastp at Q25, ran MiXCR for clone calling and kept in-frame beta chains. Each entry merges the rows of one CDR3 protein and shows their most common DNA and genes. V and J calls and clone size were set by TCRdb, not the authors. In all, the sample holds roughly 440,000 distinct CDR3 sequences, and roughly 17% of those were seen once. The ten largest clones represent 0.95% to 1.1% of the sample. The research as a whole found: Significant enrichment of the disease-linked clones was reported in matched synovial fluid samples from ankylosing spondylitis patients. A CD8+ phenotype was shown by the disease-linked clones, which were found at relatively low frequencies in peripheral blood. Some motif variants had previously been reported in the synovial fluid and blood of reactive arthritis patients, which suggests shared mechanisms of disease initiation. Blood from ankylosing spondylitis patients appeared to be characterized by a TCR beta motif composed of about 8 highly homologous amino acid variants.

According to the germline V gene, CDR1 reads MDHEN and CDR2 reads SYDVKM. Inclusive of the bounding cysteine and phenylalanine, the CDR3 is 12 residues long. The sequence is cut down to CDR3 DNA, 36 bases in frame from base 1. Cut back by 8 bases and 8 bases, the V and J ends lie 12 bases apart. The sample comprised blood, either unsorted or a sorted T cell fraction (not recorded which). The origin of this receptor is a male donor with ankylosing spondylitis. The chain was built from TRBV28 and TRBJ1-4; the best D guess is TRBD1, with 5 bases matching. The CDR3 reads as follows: CASGGWGEKLFF. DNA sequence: TGTGCCAGCGGAGGATGGGGGGAAAAACTGTTTTTT. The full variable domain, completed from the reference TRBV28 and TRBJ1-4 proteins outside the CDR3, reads DVKVTQSSRYLVKRTGEKVFLECVQDMDHENMFWYRQDPGLGLRLIYFSYDVKMKEKGDIPEGYSVSREKKERFSLILESASTNQTSMYLCASGGWGEKLFFGSGTQLSVL.